These 23 T cell receptor beta chains were sequenced from one sample in a study of shared clonotypes between healthy human individuals. TCRdb's copy holds only in-frame clones and misses some; the assay was immunoSEQ multiplex PCR. The sample lists approximately 620,000 clones; approximately 97% were seen once. Sequenced material: naive CD4+ T cells sorted from blood. Regarding subset: CD45RA+ positively selected. The receptors shown here come from a woman under 40 in good health.

The chain's CDR3 is CAISGQGANTGELFF. Here the CDR3 DNA reads TGTGCCATCAGCGGACAGGGGGCGAACACCGGGGAGCTGTTTTTT. The V and J genes are TRBV10-3 and TRBJ2-2; TRBD1 aligns across 10 bases. J gave up 0 bases and V 6 bases, and 1 base lay outside the gene matches. The CDR3 loop spans 15 amino acids. Germline V gives CDR1 ENHRY, CDR2 SYGVKD.

CDR3 nucleotides: TGTGCCAGTAGTCCCACCGGGACCCACCACAATGAGCAGTTCTTC. Its translation: CASSPTGTHHNEQFF. V gene TRBV19 combines with J gene TRBJ2-1; D possibly matches TRBD1 or TRBD2 (5 bases each). Germline loops: CDR1 LNHDA, CDR2 SQIVND (reference sequence). The V and J ends lost 5 bases and 5 bases respectively, with 16 bases between them. This CDR3 contains 15 residues.

The chain is built from TRBV28 and TRBJ2-7; TRBD1 agrees at 8 bases. Germline V gives CDR1 MDHEN, CDR2 SYDVKM. This CDR3 spans 16 amino acids. After removal of 7 bases from V and 3 bases from J, the junction contained 14 bases not matched to a gene. This CDR3 reads CASIPYPPTGVYEQYF. CDR3 nucleotides: TGTGCCAGCATCCCTTATCCCCCGACAGGGGTCTACGAGCAGTACTTC. Combining the CDR3 with reference TRBV28 and TRBJ2-7 gives the whole variable domain DVKVTQSSRYLVKRTGEKVFLECVQDMDHENMFWYRQDPGLGLRLIYFSYDVKMKEKGDIPEGYSVSREKKERFSLILESASTNQTSMYLCASIPYPPTGVYEQYFGPGTRLTVT.

This sequence joins TRBV27 and TRBJ2-1; D is possibly TRBD1 or TRBD2 (6 bases each). The CDR3 extends over 18 amino acids. Germline CDR1 MNHEY, CDR2 SMNVEV (reference sequence). The ends were cut back, 6 bases at V and 4 bases at J, with 25 bases in the middle. CDR3 in amino acids: CASRRGEGGVKRYNEQFF. CDR3 coding DNA: TGTGCCAGCAGACGCGGTGAGGGGGGAGTCAAGAGGTACAATGAGCAGTTCTTC.

The V call is TRBV15, the J call TRBJ2-3, with 13 bases fitting TRBD2. The CDR3 consists of 15 residues. With 6 bases clipped from V and 7 bases from J, the junction kept 7 bases outside the gene matches. Germline V CDR1 and CDR2: LNHNV, YYDKDF (reference sequence). The CDR3 reads CATSGLAGESNTQYF. The CDR3 DNA follows: TGTGCCACCAGTGGACTAGCGGGAGAATCGAATACGCAGTATTTT.

The J gene is TRBJ2-1, the V gene TRBV5-4; D remains unclear. The V and J ends lost 4 bases and 7 bases respectively, with 18 bases between them. The V gene's germline CDR1 is SGHNT and CDR2 YYREEE (reference sequence). This CDR3 has 15 residues. Here the CDR3 DNA reads TGTGCCAGCAGCCCCAATCCGGGCGTGGGTAATGAGCAGTTCTTC. It codes for CASSPNPGVGNEQFF.

This clone was recorded only once. The chain has TRBV4-1 and TRBJ1-2, with TRBD1 matching 7 bases. The germline V gene encodes CDR1 MGHRA and CDR2 YSYEKL. The V and J ends lost 1 base and 1 base, in that order; junction bases with no gene match: 9. The CDR3 has 17 amino acids. The CDR3 coding sequence is TGCGCCAGCAGCCAAGTTCCCCGACAGGGCTTTAACTATGGCTACACCTTC. As protein: CASSQVPRQGFNYGYTF.

This rearrangement joins TRBV4-1 to TRBJ2-7, with D unresolved. CDR1 and CDR2 from the germline V gene are MGHRA and YSYEKL. V was cut by 0 bases and J by 0 bases, with 18 bases left in between. This CDR3 has 18 residues. The CDR3 DNA reads TGCGCCAGCAGCCAAGATCGGATAGGGCAGCTGAGCTCCTACGAGCAGTACTTC. Translating it yields CASSQDRIGQLSSYEQYF.

V usage is TRBV28 and J usage is TRBJ2-7; 9 bases fit TRBD2. Germline lookup yields CDR1 MDHEN and CDR2 SYDVKM. The CDR3 totals 14 residues. V shed 2 bases, J shed 6 bases, and the junction held 5 bases outside the gene matches. CDR3 in DNA: TGTGCCAGCAGTTTAAGCGCGGGAGGGGTCGAGCAGTACTTC. Translating it yields CASSLSAGGVEQYF.

The rearrangement links TRBV6-1 to TRBJ2-2; the D call may be TRBD1 or TRBD2 (5 bases each). Germline CDR1 and CDR2: MNHNS and SASEGT. Trimming removed 7 bases from V and 1 base from J, with 13 bases in between. The CDR3 has 15 residues. Here the CDR3 DNA reads TGTGCCAGCACATATTCAGGGAGGAACACCGGGGAGCTGTTTTTT. Residues: CASTYSGRNTGELFF.

The V and J genes are TRBV6-1 and TRBJ2-3; TRBD2 matches at 7 bases. The ends lost 2 bases at V and 0 bases at J; junction bases unmatched: 5. This CDR3 spans 16 amino acids. Germline lookup yields CDR1 MNHNS and CDR2 SASEGT. Written as DNA, the CDR3 is TGTGCCAGCAGTGAATACCTAGCGGAGAGCACAGATACGCAGTATTTT. The encoded protein is CASSEYLAESTDTQYF.

CDR3 coding DNA: TGCGCCAGCAGCTTGGGGGGACCGATCACTGAAGCTTTCTTT. Translating it yields CASSLGGPITEAFF. The chain links TRBV5-1 to TRBJ1-1; D perhaps matches TRBD1 (5 bases). The germline gives CDR1 SGHRS, CDR2 YFSETQ. V lost 0 bases and J 4 bases, leaving 10 bases between the germline ends. This CDR3 spans 14 amino acids. Filled out from reference TRBV5-1 and TRBJ1-1, the complete variable domain reads KAGVTQTPRYLIKTRGQQVTLSCSPISGHRSVSWYQQTPGQGLQFLFEYFSETQRNKGNFPGRFSGRQFSNSRSEMNVSTLELGDSALYLCASSLGGPITEAFFGQGTRLTVV.

The genes are TRBV20-1 and TRBJ2-1; no firm D call. The CDR3 runs to 11 residues. Germline loops: CDR1 DFQATT, CDR2 SNEGSKA (reference sequence). The V end was cut by 7 bases, the J end by 10 bases, with 14 bases between. The chain's CDR3 is CSVTKEREQFF. CDR3 coding DNA: TGCAGTGTTACCAAAGAGAGGGAGCAGTTCTTC.

The chain has TRBV5-6 and TRBJ2-7, with D possibly being TRBD1 (5 bases). CDR1 is SGHDT and CDR2 is YYEEEE in the germline V gene. CDR3 length: 14 residues. The V and J ends lost 1 base and 4 bases respectively, with 12 bases between them. The CDR3 DNA follows: TGTGCCAGCAGCTTGACAGGAGACGAGTACGAGCAGTACTTC. Translated, it gives CASSLTGDEYEQYF. Filled out from reference TRBV5-6 and TRBJ2-7, the complete variable domain reads DAGVTQSPTHLIKTRGQQVTLRCSPKSGHDTVSWYQQALGQGPQFIFQYYEEEERQRGNFPDRFSGHQFPNYSSELNVNALLLGDSALYLCASSLTGDEYEQYFGPGTRLTVT.

The chain recombines TRBV11-3 with TRBJ2-4; D gene ambiguous. V lost 1 base, J lost 8 bases, and 9 bases lay in between. The V gene's germline CDR1 is SGHNT and CDR2 YENEEA. The CDR3 extends over 13 amino acids. CDR3 in amino acids: CASSLGNRDIQYF. As DNA, the CDR3 is TGTGCCAGCAGCTTAGGTAATCGCGACATTCAGTACTTC.

This chain connects TRBV7-9 to TRBJ1-5, with 8 bases matching TRBD1. The trim removed 5 bases at V and 6 bases at J, leaving 6 bases unmatched. Germline CDR1 SEHNR, CDR2 FQNEAQ (reference sequence). The CDR3 consists of 14 residues. As DNA, the CDR3 is TGTGCCAGCAGCATCAGGGGGCCGGGTCAGCCCCAGCATTTT. This codes for CASSIRGPGQPQHF. Based on the CDR3 plus reference TRBV7-9 and TRBJ1-5, the full variable domain is DTGVSQNPRHKITKRGQNVTFRCDPISEHNRLYWYRQTLGQGPEFLTYFQNEAQLEKSRLLSDRFSAERPKGSFSTLEIQRTEQGDSAMYLCASSIRGPGQPQHFGDGTRLSIL.

This clone was counted once. V and J are TRBV7-6 and TRBJ2-5, with 10 bases identical to TRBD2. The CDR3 runs 16 residues. Germline lookup yields CDR1 SGHVS and CDR2 FNYEAQ. J gave up 4 bases and V 3 bases, and 8 bases lay outside the gene matches. CDR3 loop: CASSLVSSGSRETQYF. The CDR3 nucleotides read TGTGCCAGCAGCTTGGTTTCTAGCGGGAGTAGAGAGACCCAGTACTTC.

This chain joins TRBV4-1 and TRBJ2-7; D is unclear. V lost 0 bases, J lost 6 bases, and 9 bases lay in between. Germline V gene lookup returns CDR1 MGHRA and CDR2 YSYEKL. The CDR3 extends over 13 amino acids. The CDR3 DNA is TGCGCCAGCAGCCAAGATATGCGACTCGAGCAGTACTTC. Residues: CASSQDMRLEQYF.

V and J are TRBV28 and TRBJ2-1; a possible D gene is TRBD2 (5 bases). Germline V gives CDR1 MDHEN, CDR2 SYDVKM. The length of the CDR3 is 15 residues. V lost 6 bases to trimming and J lost 9 bases, with 21 bases between them. CDR3 bases: TGTGCCAGCAGAGTTACGGGCGGGCTGCCGACTGAGCAGTTCTTC. Encoded protein: CASRVTGGLPTEQFF. Based on the CDR3 plus reference TRBV28 and TRBJ2-1, the full variable domain is DVKVTQSSRYLVKRTGEKVFLECVQDMDHENMFWYRQDPGLGLRLIYFSYDVKMKEKGDIPEGYSVSREKKERFSLILESASTNQTSMYLCASRVTGGLPTEQFFGPGTRLTVL.

V gene TRBV19 combines with J gene TRBJ1-1, with unresolved D. In germline, CDR1 is LNHDA, CDR2 SQIVND (reference sequence). CDR3 length: 13 residues. V gave up 3 bases and J gave up 1 base, with 6 bases separating them. The CDR3 protein is CASSMVRNTEAFF. CDR3 bases: TGTGCCAGTAGTATGGTTAGGAACACTGAAGCTTTCTTT. The whole variable domain, remainder taken from reference TRBV19 and TRBJ1-1, is DGGITQSPKYLFRKEGQNVTLSCEQNLNHDAMYWYRQDPGQGLRLIYYSQIVNDFQKGDIAEGYSVSREKKESFPLTVTSAQKNPTAFYLCASSMVRNTEAFFGQGTRLTVV.

This clone has just one count. The V gene is TRBV7-9, the J gene TRBJ2-3; 7 nucleotides line up with TRBD2. The CDR3 sequence is 14 residues long. Germline V CDR1 and CDR2: SEHNR, FQNEAQ (reference sequence). V lost 5 bases to trimming and J lost 3 bases; unmatched junction nucleotides: 5. The CDR3 coding sequence is TGTGCCAGCAGCGGGGACTATCTTACAGATACGCAGTATTTT. Translated: CASSGDYLTDTQYF.

A note on this clone: The sample carries other DNA sequences with the same CDR3. The rearrangement uses TRBV28 and TRBJ1-2; no definite D call. Trimming removed 6 bases from V and 4 bases from J, with 6 bases in between. Germline CDR1 is MDHEN and CDR2 is SYDVKM. The CDR3 runs 11 residues. CDR3 nucleotides: TGTGCCAGCAGCCGGACCTATGGCTACACCTTC. Its protein product is CASSRTYGYTF.

The chain employs TRBV4-1 and TRBJ2-7, with 8 positions matching TRBD2. CDR3 length: 20 amino acids. J lost 5 bases, V lost 0 bases, and 21 bases had no gene match. Germline-derived CDR1 and CDR2 are MGHRA and YSYEKL. CDR3 loop: CASSQDKVSGGAGVKNEQYF. The CDR3 coding sequence is TGCGCCAGCAGCCAAGATAAGGTTTCCGGGGGAGCGGGAGTAAAGAACGAGCAGTACTTC.